Listed here are 18 T cell receptor beta chains from one sample, sequenced in a study of Graves' ophthalmopathy and Graves' hyperthyroidism. The authors amplified TCR beta CDR3 regions from RNA transcripts. The library came from an HTBI-primed first-round RT-PCR and a second-round multiplex PCR. TCRdb redid the calling of the multiplex PCR reads with MiXCR, one entry per CDR3 protein. The data show around 400,000 distinct CDR3 sequences, 18% seen once. Sequenced input: peripheral blood. The receptor set was obtained from a woman younger than 30 with Graves' ophthalmopathy.

This clonotype showed up many times. This chain joins TRBV7-2 and TRBJ2-7; D might be TRBD1 (6 bases). CDR3 length: 18 residues. Germline V gives CDR1 SGHTA, CDR2 FQGNSA. V gave up 0 bases and J gave up 6 bases, with 24 bases separating them. The CDR3 loop is CASSLAGRGWSAAGEQYF. The CDR3 DNA reads as TGTGCCAGCAGCTTAGCGGGCAGGGGTTGGTCCGCCGCCGGCGAGCAGTACTTC.

The chain has TRBV15 and TRBJ2-7; D perhaps matches TRBD1 (5 bases). V was cut by 1 base and J by 5 bases, with 6 bases left in between. CDR3 length: 12 amino acids. Germline loops: CDR1 LNHNV, CDR2 YYDKDF (reference sequence). This chain's CDR3 is CATSRVTDEQYF. CDR3 DNA: TGTGCCACCAGCAGAGTGACAGACGAGCAGTACTTC. The complete variable domain, with remaining parts taken from reference TRBV15 and TRBJ2-7, reads DAMVIQNPRYQVTQFGKPVTLSCSQTLNHNVMYWYQQKSSQAPKLLFHYYDKDFNNEADTPDNFQSRRPNTSFCFLDIRSPGLGDTAMYLCATSRVTDEQYFGPGTRLTVT.

The V call is TRBV4-1, the J call TRBJ1-2; a possible D gene is TRBD1 (5 bases). The germline V and J ends were trimmed by 2 bases and 5 bases, with 15 bases remaining between them. Germline CDR1 reads MGHRA; CDR2 reads YSYEKL. The CDR3 has 15 residues. This chain's CDR3 is CASSQPTVGPYGYTF. CDR3 nucleotides: TGCGCCAGCAGCCAACCGACAGTGGGCCCTTATGGCTACACCTTC.

This clonotype was observed at least ten times. Since no conserved phenylalanine or tryptophan closes the CDR3, a read error is the likely cause. The chain couples TRBV7-2 to TRBJ2-7; D is possibly TRBD2 (5 bases). The CDR3 has 15 residues. Germline V CDR1 and CDR2: SGHTA, FQGNSA. V lost 6 bases and J lost 2, with 17 bases in between. CDR3 loop: CASRRFGLETYEQYL. The CDR3 DNA follows: TGTGCCAGCAGACGATTCGGACTGGAAACCTACGAGCAGTACCTC.

This clonotype was recorded many times. CDR3 sequence reads: CASRQGLAETQYF. The CDR3 nucleotides are TGTGCCAGCAGGCAGGGACTAGCGGAGACCCAGTACTTC. The chain employs TRBV6-2 or TRBV6-3 and TRBJ2-5; 10 bases match TRBD2. The length of the CDR3 is 13 residues. Trimming removed 6 bases from V and 5 bases from J; junction bases left unmatched: 3. Germline CDR1 reads MNHEY; CDR2 reads SVGEGT.

This clonotype has ten or more counts. This sequence joins TRBV19 and TRBJ1-1, with 8 nucleotides matching TRBD1. CDR1 and CDR2 (germline): LNHDA, SQIVND (reference sequence). J gave up 6 bases and V 7 bases, and 13 bases lay outside the gene matches. CDR3 length: 15 amino acids. CDR3 coding DNA: TGTGCCAGTAAGCAGGGGGCAACGGGTACGGCTGAAGCTTTCTTT. Residues: CASKQGATGTAEAFF.

This clonotype was seen many times. The J gene is TRBJ1-1, the V gene TRBV28; possibly TRBD1 for D (5 bases). The CDR3 sequence is 14 residues long. Germline CDR1 is MDHEN and CDR2 is SYDVKM. V lost 3 bases and J 0 bases, leaving 8 bases between the germline ends. The CDR3 here is CASSLGELNTEAFF. The DNA of the CDR3 is TGTGCCAGCAGTTTGGGGGAGCTGAACACTGAAGCTTTCTTT.

This clonotype was recorded many times. The chain combines TRBV5-5 with TRBJ2-7; no reliable D call. Trimming stripped 0 bases from V and 3 bases from J, with 16 bases between. Germline-derived CDR1 and CDR2 are SGHKS and YYEKEE (reference sequence). This CDR3 comprises 16 residues. CDR3 nucleotide sequence: TGTGCCAGCAGCTTGGCGCTGGGAACGGGCGTCTACGAGCAGTACTTC. It is translated as CASSLALGTGVYEQYF.

This clonotype came up a few times. The CDR3 bases are TGTGCCAGCTCACCACAGTCCTCTGGGGCCAACGTCCTGACTTTC. It encodes CASSPQSSGANVLTF. This chain joins TRBV18 and TRBJ2-6; D gene uncertain. CDR1 is KGHSH and CDR2 is LQKENI in the germline V gene. The ends were cut back, 1 base at V and 0 bases at J, with 4 bases in the middle. The CDR3 consists of 15 residues.

This clonotype was observed at least ten times. V usage is TRBV6-1 and J usage is TRBJ1-1; D is undetermined. The CDR3 totals 14 residues. V was pared by 3 bases and J by 6 bases, with 14 bases between. The germline V gene encodes CDR1 MNHNS and CDR2 SASEGT. The CDR3 loop is CASSDVTGRAEAFF. DNA of the CDR3: TGTGCCAGCAGTGACGTGACGGGGAGGGCTGAAGCTTTCTTT.

At least ten counts were recorded for this clonotype. This chain links TRBV24-1 with TRBJ2-2; weak D call: TRBD1 (6 bases). The CDR3 contains 18 residues. CDR1 is KGHDR and CDR2 is SFDVKD in the germline V gene. V was shortened by 4 bases and J by 1 base, with 18 bases between the two germline ends. The CDR3 DNA is TGTGCCACCAGTGACCCTGACAGGATCAGTGGGAACACCGGGGAGCTGTTTTTT. It specifies CATSDPDRISGNTGELFF.

This clonotype was seen repeatedly, ten times or more. The chain uses TRBV28 and TRBJ2-5, with D perhaps TRBD2 (6 bases). The CDR3 loop spans 16 amino acids. Germline lookup yields CDR1 MDHEN and CDR2 SYDVKM. The V gene lost 1 base and the J gene lost 0 bases, with 12 bases spanning the gap. CDR3 coding DNA: TGTGCCAGCAGTTTATTGGTGGGGGGAGACCAAGAGACCCAGTACTTC. This sequence encodes CASSLLVGGDQETQYF.

This clonotype was counted at least ten times. The J gene is TRBJ1-5, the V gene TRBV28; the D gene is possibly TRBD1 (5 bases). CDR3 size: 15 residues. In germline, CDR1 is MDHEN, CDR2 SYDVKM. Trimming removed 6 bases at V and 5 bases at J, with 17 bases between. CDR3 DNA sequence: TGTGCCAGCAGCTTGGGTCGGGGCAGGGATCAGCCCCAGCATTTT. Its protein product is CASSLGRGRDQPQHF.

This clonotype was recorded many times. V gene TRBV7-2 combines with J gene TRBJ1-5, with D maybe TRBD1 (5 bases). CDR1 and CDR2 from the germline V gene are SGHTA and FQGNSA. V gave up 7 bases and J gave up 0 bases, with 13 bases separating them. The CDR3 length is 15 residues. In nucleotides, the CDR3 is TGTGCCAGCAACCCACAGGTGGATAGCAATCAGCCCCAGCATTTT. Translated: CASNPQVDSNQPQHF.

The rearrangement joins TRBV12-5 to TRBJ2-5; D is ambiguous. Per the germline V gene, CDR1 is LGHNT and CDR2 is FRNRAP. V gave up 4 bases and J gave up 2 bases, with 8 bases separating them. The CDR3 totals 13 residues. The CDR3 DNA sequence: TGTGCTAGTGGTTGGGCTCAGCAAGAGACCCAGTACTTC. Translated, it gives CASGWAQQETQYF. Looking up the rest from reference TRBV12-5 and TRBJ2-5 gives the full variable domain: DARVTQTPRHKVTEMGQEVTMRCQPILGHNTVFWYRQTMMQGLELLAYFRNRAPLDDSGMPKDRFSAEMPDATLATLKIQPSEPRDSAVYFCASGWAQQETQYFGPGTRLLVL.

At least ten counts were recorded for this clonotype. The chain employs TRBV29-1 and TRBJ1-5, with TRBD1 matching over 9 bases. CDR1 and CDR2 (germline): SQVTM, ANQGSEA. The CDR3 has 11 residues. V dropped 6 bases and J dropped 6; count of bases not matched to a gene: 0. CDR3 protein: CSVGQGQPQHF. The CDR3 DNA reads as TGCAGCGTGGGACAGGGTCAGCCCCAGCATTTT. The full variable domain, rest sourced from reference TRBV29-1 and TRBJ1-5, is SAVISQKPSRDICQRGTSLTIQCQVDSQVTMMFWYRQQPGQSLTLIATANQGSEATYESGFVIDKFPISRPNLTFSTLTVSNMSPEDSSIYLCSVGQGQPQHFGDGTRLSIL.

The sample holds many counts of this clonotype. A much larger clone sits a single nucleotide away, making a read error possible. The chain carries TRBV2 and TRBJ1-1; 9 bases line up with TRBD1. The CDR3 spans 14 residues. Germline CDR1 is SNHLY and CDR2 is FYNNEI. The DNA for the CDR3 is TGTGCCAGCAACCCCCAAATAAGGACAGGGGAAGCTTCCTTT. As protein: CASNPQIRTGEASF.

There are many counts of this clonotype. V and J are TRBV6-2 or TRBV6-3 and TRBJ1-2; 7 nucleotides match TRBD1. The CDR3 is 14 residues long. V dropped 6 bases and J dropped 2; count of bases not matched to a gene: 6. The V gene's germline CDR1 is MNHEY and CDR2 SVGEGT. This CDR3 reads CASSQQGTNYGYTF. The CDR3 nucleotides are TGTGCCAGCAGCCAACAGGGGACGAACTATGGCTACACCTTC.